This record concerns one T cell receptor (beta chain) sequence. What it binds is unknown. TCR sequencing used cDNA made by reverse transcription of extracted RNA. Produced via immunoSEQ multiplex PCR; TCRdb's table is partial and in-frame only. The data contain around 190,000 clones, around three fifths of them singletons. Treatment defined: oral pan-JAK inhibitor, 5-10 mg twice daily. The sample belongs to a study of CD8+ T cells in alopecia areata. Study details: Treated patients were given 5 to 10 mg oral tofacitinib twice daily.

Germline lookup yields CDR1 LNHDA and CDR2 SQIVND (reference sequence). Deletions cut 0 bases from V and 2 bases from J, with 13 bases between. This CDR3 region has 16 residues. The study's findings and limits: Baseline CD8+ expansion's link to response remains uncertain, as there was one nonresponder. On tofacitinib, scalp clonality and expanded CD8+ clones among top 100 fell significantly.

The sequence came from a human donor with alopecia areata. The chain has TRBV19 and TRBJ1-2, with D possibly matching TRBD1 (6 bases). Sequencing was performed on CD4+ T cells sorted from blood, taken at week 24, from a patient treated with tofacitinib. In nucleotides, the CDR3 is TGTGCCAGTAGTATAGATCATCAGGGGAGGAACTATGGCTACACCTTC. This sequence encodes CASSIDHQGRNYGYTF.